The T cell receptor beta chain under discussion was sequenced for a study of tissue T cells after allogeneic stem cell transplantation. CDR3 sequences, V/J genes, frequencies and template counts came from survey-depth TCRbeta sequencing. Data came from immunoSEQ multiplex PCR; TCRdb stores just in-frame clones and leaves some out. This repertoire shows over 7,500 clones, about 35% found once; its top ten account for over 2.5%. Regarding the study as a whole: Sampling depth was limited, and the cohort was small and clinically varied. In patients and mice, blood and spleen missed much of tissue repertoire.

The time point denotes: mouse harvest day 14 after allogeneic transplant. The graft held 10^6 splenic CD5+ T cells and 10^7 T-cell-depleted bone marrow cells. In the case of this clone: Its cognate antigen is unknown. Gene labels here are mouse ones. The read finishes 1 residue shy of the CDR3 end, and the germline J gene is used to complete it.

Germline loops: CDR1 KGHTA, CDR2 FQNQQP. CDR3 length: 15 amino acids. Sequenced sample: skin. The receptor was isolated from a female BALB/c mouse given C57BL/6 T cells with graft-versus-host disease after an allogeneic hematopoietic cell transplant. The chain uses TRBV23 and TRBJ2-2. CDR3 residues: CSSSPREGNTGQLYF. The part of the CDR3 DNA that was read is TGCTCCAGCAGTCCAAGGGAAGGAAACACCGGGCAGCTCTAC.